This T cell receptor beta chain was retrieved from a study of blood T cell repertoires in COVID-19. Study details: The cDNA or gDNA used as material had been derived from T cells, B-cell-depleted T cells, or PBMCs.

Some clones are missing from TCRdb's copy, which holds only in-frame ones; the method was immunoSEQ multiplex PCR. Here the sample spans tens of thousands of clones, 85% to 90% being singletons. V shed 6 bases and J 7 bases; nucleotides not matched to a gene: 6. The CDR3 is 15 residues long. CDR1 and CDR2 from the germline V gene are SGHRS and YFSETQ. This clone came up once. The chain recombines TRBV5-1 with TRBJ2-2, with 13 bases fitting TRBD2. Sequenced material: peripheral blood. This sequence originates from a man between 65 and 80 years old with active or convalescent COVID-19. CDR3 sequence reads: CASTPGLAGIGELFF. In nucleotides, the CDR3 is TGCGCCAGCACCCCGGGACTAGCGGGAATCGGGGAGCTGTTTTTT. Full variable domain (remainder filled in from reference TRBV5-1 and TRBJ2-2): KAGVTQTPRYLIKTRGQQVTLSCSPISGHRSVSWYQQTPGQGLQFLFEYFSETQRNKGNFPGRFSGRQFSNSRSEMNVSTLELGDSALYLCASTPGLAGIGELFFGEGSRLTVL.